The following is a TCR beta chain sequence with its context. Antigen unknown. The data belong to a study of cytomegalovirus exposure and HLA in healthy donors. Turning to the study itself: Around four fifths of roughly 400 genotyped donors fell in the Caucasian-associated ancestry cluster.

The V segment lost 1 base and the J segment 3 bases; nucleotides outside the gene matches: 2. The CDR3 totals 15 residues. CDR1 and CDR2 from the germline V gene are LNHNV and YYDKDF (reference sequence). 13 Jbeta primers and 60 Vbeta primers were used for the PCR. The table came from immunoSEQ multiplex PCR; TCRdb's copy has only in-frame clones and leaves some out. The table has 150,000 to 170,000 clones, roughly 80% seen once. Overall study findings and caveats: V- and J-gene trimming in TCR beta was tied to a missense DCLRE1C variant by an analysis performed later.

Source material: PBMCs. The chain combines TRBV15 with TRBJ2-3; 9 nucleotides agree with TRBD2. The TCR was taken from a man between 18 and 35 years old in good health and CMV-seronegative. The CDR3 DNA reads as TGTGCCACCAGCAGAGTGAGCGGGAGGACAGATACGCAGTATTTT. Translating it yields CATSRVSGRTDTQYF.